The 23 T cell receptor beta chains below all came from one sample that was sequenced in a study of cytomegalovirus exposure and HLA in healthy donors. PCR amplification relied on 60 Vbeta primers (plus 13 Jbeta primers). Clones were read by immunoSEQ multiplex PCR, and TCRdb kept only the in-frame ones, dropping some. The profile shows about 150,000 clones, nearly 80% of them singletons. Sequenced: PBMCs. The receptors shown here come from a male donor in good health and CMV-seronegative.

The chain links TRBV10-3 to TRBJ2-3; 8 bases agree with TRBD1. The CDR3 totals 15 residues. Germline-derived CDR1 and CDR2 are ENHRY and SYGVKD. With 4 bases clipped from V and 4 bases from J, the junction kept 7 bases outside the gene matches. This chain's CDR3 is CAISAGQVGSDTQYF. The CDR3 DNA follows: TGTGCCATCAGTGCGGGACAGGTTGGTTCAGATACGCAGTATTTT.

The sample holds one count of this clone. V and J are TRBV5-1 and TRBJ1-5, with D perhaps matching TRBD1 (5 bases). The CDR3 loop spans 15 amino acids. Germline V gives CDR1 SGHRS, CDR2 YFSETQ. V lost 3 bases and J lost 7, with 17 bases in between. CDR3 nucleotide sequence: TGCGCCAGCAGCTCGGAGCCGGGGGTTGGACAGCCCCAGCATTTT. Residues: CASSSEPGVGQPQHF.

The sample holds one count of this clone. The CDR3: CASSLPGTVFEQYF. Written as DNA, the CDR3 is TGTGCCAGCAGCCTGCCCGGGACAGTTTTTGAGCAGTACTTC. The chain uses TRBV5-6 and TRBJ2-7; 7 bases align to TRBD1. The CDR3 is made up of 14 amino acids. CDR1 is SGHDT and CDR2 is YYEEEE in the germline V gene. V lost 4 bases to trimming and J lost 7 bases; unmatched junction nucleotides: 11.

The rearrangement uses TRBV18 and TRBJ1-3, with 8 bases aligning to TRBD1. The germline V gene encodes CDR1 KGHSH and CDR2 LQKENI. The CDR3 extends over 15 amino acids. V was clipped by 4 bases and J by 3 bases; unmatched bases: 5. CDR3 sequence (DNA): TGTGCCAGCTCACTATATGGACAGGGTGGAAACACCATATATTTT. Its translation is CASSLYGQGGNTIYF.

The chain is built from TRBV7-8 and TRBJ1-6, with TRBD1 as a possible D gene (6 bases). Germline V gives CDR1 SGHVS, CDR2 FQNEAQ. This CDR3 is built from 17 residues. V lost 1 base, J lost 4 bases, and 14 bases lay in between. CDR3 protein: CASSLESATGYNSPLHF. CDR3 nucleotides: TGTGCCAGCAGCTTAGAGTCGGCGACAGGTTATAATTCACCCCTCCACTTT.

The J gene is TRBJ1-5, the V gene TRBV2; possible D gene TRBD1, 6 bases. Germline lookup yields CDR1 SNHLY and CDR2 FYNNEI. Between the trimmed V and J ends, which lost 11 bases and 0 bases, there was a span of 11 bases. The CDR3 runs 13 residues. CDR3 sequence: CAAGAFSNQPQHF. The CDR3 bases are TGTGCCGCGGGGGCGTTTAGCAATCAGCCCCAGCATTTT.

J is TRBJ1-4 and V is TRBV5-5; D may be TRBD1 (5 bases). V lost 4 bases to trimming and J lost 8 bases, with 18 bases between them. CDR1 SGHKS and CDR2 YYEKEE come from the germline V gene (reference sequence). The CDR3 spans 15 residues. In DNA, the CDR3 is TGTGCCAGCAGCCCTGGGGCCCTCAGCGGGGAAAAACTGTTTTTT. Amino acid sequence: CASSPGALSGEKLFF.

The V gene is TRBV30, the J gene TRBJ2-2; D is possibly TRBD1 (5 bases). V lost 4 bases, J lost 5 bases, and 14 bases lay in between. Germline CDR1 GTSNPN, CDR2 SVGIG (reference sequence). The CDR3 has 14 residues. CDR3 sequence: CAWTIRAGTGELFF. In DNA form, the CDR3 reads TGTGCCTGGACTATTAGGGCAGGGACCGGGGAGCTGTTTTTT. Variable domain in full (rest from reference TRBV30 and TRBJ2-2): SQTIHQWPATLVQPVGSPLSLECTVEGTSNPNLYWYRQAAGRGLQLLFYSVGIGQISSEVPQNLSASRPQDRQFILSSKKLLLSDSGFYLCAWTIRAGTGELFFGEGSRLTVL.

The chain uses TRBV2 and TRBJ2-7; TRBD2 agrees at 7 bases. Germline V gene sequence: CDR1 SNHLY, CDR2 FYNNEI. This CDR3 spans 13 amino acids. V was pared by 7 bases and J by 0 bases, with 3 bases of the junction left unmatched. CDR3 sequence (DNA): TGTGCCAGCAAGCGGGAAAACTCCTACGAGCAGTACTTC. Its translation: CASKRENSYEQYF.

This clone was recorded once. V is TRBV11-2 and J is TRBJ2-5; 7 bases agree with TRBD2. Per germline, CDR1 SGHAT and CDR2 FQNNGV. V lost 5 bases and J lost 4; bases outside the gene matches: 10. This CDR3 spans 15 amino acids. CDR3 amino acids: CASSAGGGRGETQYF. In nucleotides, the CDR3 is TGTGCCAGCAGCGCAGGCGGCGGGAGAGGAGAGACCCAGTACTTC.

V and J are TRBV7-7 and TRBJ1-1, with D unclear. Per the germline V gene, CDR1 is SSHAT and CDR2 is FNYEAQ (reference sequence). The CDR3 has 13 residues. The ends were cut back, 2 bases at V and 2 bases at J, with 6 bases in the middle. The CDR3 loop is CASSLQENTEAFF. DNA of the CDR3: TGTGCCAGCAGCTTACAGGAAAACACTGAAGCTTTCTTT.

V usage is TRBV2 and J usage is TRBJ1-5; TRBD1 matches at 8 bases. The germline CDR1 and CDR2 sequences are SNHLY and FYNNEI. This CDR3 region has 14 residues. Trimming at V came to 6 bases and at J to 4 bases, leaving 5 bases not matched to a gene. In nucleotides, the CDR3 is TGTGCCAGCAGGGACAGGGTTGGTAATCAGCCCCAGCATTTT. As protein: CASRDRVGNQPQHF.

The J gene is TRBJ1-1, the V gene TRBV30, with TRBD1 as a possible D gene (5 bases). CDR3 size: 14 residues. The germline gives CDR1 GTSNPN, CDR2 SVGIG (reference sequence). Trimming removed 3 bases from V and 0 bases from J, with 11 bases in between. The CDR3 region has the DNA TGTGCCTGGAGCCCCTTGACAGTGAACACTGAAGCTTTCTTT. Protein product: CAWSPLTVNTEAFF.

This clone was picked up one time. V usage is TRBV6-5 and J usage is TRBJ1-2, with 10 bases aligning to TRBD1. Trimming at V came to 4 bases and at J to 4 bases, leaving 6 bases not matched to a gene. The CDR3 consists of 15 residues. The germline gives CDR1 MNHEY, CDR2 SVGAGI. The CDR3 DNA reads TGTGCCAGCAGTTCTCGGGACAGGGGAGCCTATGGCTACACCTTC. Protein sequence: CASSSRDRGAYGYTF.

The DNA of the CDR3 is TGTGCCAGCAGCCAAGATCTTAGTTTACGGGGAGGCACTGAAGCTTTCTTT. Encoded protein: CASSQDLSLRGGTEAFF. This chain joins TRBV4-2 and TRBJ1-1; no reliable D call. CDR1 is LGHNA and CDR2 is YNFKEQ in the germline V gene. The CDR3 runs to 17 residues. Trimming removed 0 bases from V and 4 bases from J, with 18 bases in between.

This chain uses TRBV7-6 with TRBJ2-7; D may be TRBD2 (5 bases). CDR1 is SGHVS, CDR2 FNYEAQ, per germline. V was clipped by 5 bases and J by 0 bases, with 11 bases between them. The CDR3 consists of 14 residues. DNA of the CDR3: TGTGCCAGCAGCCTAGAGCGGTTCTCCTACGAGCAGTACTTC. It codes for CASSLERFSYEQYF.

This chain joins TRBV5-1 and TRBJ1-2; unclear D gene. Deletions cut 4 bases from V and 8 bases from J, with 18 bases between. The CDR3 runs 14 residues. The germline CDR1 and CDR2 sequences are SGHRS and YFSETQ. The CDR3 DNA reads as TGCGCCAGCAGCCCCCCCACGCAGGATGGAGGCTACACCTTC. As protein: CASSPPTQDGGYTF.

The chain carries TRBV11-3 and TRBJ2-1; the D gene is possibly TRBD2 (5 bases). Trimming removed 6 bases at V and 7 bases at J, with 7 bases between. The V gene's germline CDR1 is SGHNT and CDR2 YENEEA. The CDR3 totals 11 residues. CDR3 sequence reads: CASRQRNEQFF. DNA of the CDR3: TGTGCCAGCAGGCAGCGGAATGAGCAGTTCTTC.

The chain links TRBV4-1 to TRBJ2-7, with 7 bases fitting TRBD1. CDR1 is MGHRA and CDR2 is YSYEKL in the germline V gene. CDR3 size: 13 residues. The V gene end was trimmed by 0 bases and the J gene end by 6 bases; junction bases not matched to a gene: 2. CDR3 nucleotide sequence: TGCGCCAGCAGCCAAGATGAGGGGGCCGAGCAGTACTTC. Its protein is CASSQDEGAEQYF.

This chain connects TRBV9 to TRBJ2-3; maybe TRBD2 (6 bases). V lost 0 bases and J 0 bases, leaving 11 bases between the germline ends. Germline-derived CDR1 and CDR2 are SGDLS and YYNGEE. This CDR3 is built from 16 residues. CDR3 protein: CASSVVPGTSTDTQYF. CDR3 bases: TGTGCCAGCAGCGTAGTTCCAGGGACTAGCACAGATACGCAGTATTTT.

The CDR3 reads CASSHPLQTNEQFF. CDR3 nucleotide sequence: TGTGCCAGCAGCCACCCCCTACAGACCAATGAGCAGTTCTTC. The chain links TRBV14 to TRBJ2-1; D is unresolved. The V and J ends lost 3 bases and 6 bases respectively, with 12 bases between them. Germline values: CDR1 SGHDN, CDR2 FVKESK. CDR3 length equals 14 residues.

Only a few counts were recorded for this clone. The rearrangement joins TRBV6-1 to TRBJ1-2, with 8 nucleotides matching TRBD1. CDR1 MNHNS and CDR2 SASEGT come from the germline V gene. Trimming removed 3 bases from V and 2 bases from J; junction bases left unmatched: 5. The CDR3 runs 15 residues. CDR3 sequence: CASSDWTGSNYGYTF. CDR3 DNA: TGTGCCAGCAGTGACTGGACAGGGTCGAACTATGGCTACACCTTC.

V and J are TRBV5-1 and TRBJ1-2, with 8 bases matching TRBD1. V lost 3 bases, J lost 4 bases, and 11 bases stayed unmatched. CDR3 size: 16 residues. Germline assignment: CDR1 SGHRS and CDR2 YFSETQ. This CDR3 is CASSSMDRAKGYGYTF. The CDR3 DNA reads TGCGCCAGCAGCTCTATGGACAGGGCGAAAGGCTATGGCTACACCTTC.